One and the same sample provided the 8 T cell receptor beta chains below, sequenced in a study of spatial heterogeneity in lung cancer. Study observations and caveats: Tumors with more nonsynonymous mutations had more expanded intratumoral alpha and beta TCRs.

MiXCR, run by TCRdb on the 5' RACE reads, gives a single entry per CDR3 protein. The repertoire holds about 14,000 distinct CDR3 sequences, under 7% seen once, with 11% in the top ten. These receptors have no known antigen. Time point: sample taken at primary tumor resection. The sample consisted of lung tumor tissue, taken at surgery. All receptors derive from a female donor with early-stage non-small cell lung cancer.

This clonotype appeared many times. The chain employs TRBV5-4 and TRBJ2-4; D perhaps matches TRBD1 (5 bases). Trimming shortened V by 0 bases and J by 4 bases, and 5 bases separated the two germline ends. Germline V gene sequence: CDR1 SGHNT, CDR2 YYREEE (reference sequence). CDR3 length: 13 amino acids. The CDR3 nucleotides are TGTGCCAGCAGCTTGGACAGGAAAAACATTCAGTACTTC. This gives the protein CASSLDRKNIQYF.

This clonotype showed up many times. V usage is TRBV18 and J usage is TRBJ1-1; 7 positions match TRBD1. Germline values: CDR1 KGHSH, CDR2 LQKENI. Trimming at V came to 3 bases and at J to 1 base, leaving 5 bases not matched to a gene. CDR3 size: 15 residues. CDR3 sequence: CASSPSRDRNTEAFF. The CDR3 nucleotides read TGTGCCAGCTCACCGAGCCGGGACAGGAACACTGAAGCTTTCTTT.

This clonotype has a count of ten or more. This sequence joins TRBV19 and TRBJ1-2, with a tentative D call TRBD1 (6 bases). V was pared by 7 bases and J by 2 bases, with 17 bases between. Germline lookup yields CDR1 LNHDA and CDR2 SQIVND (reference sequence). The CDR3 sequence is 15 residues long. The CDR3 loop is CASKTGPATNYGYTF. CDR3 bases: TGTGCCAGTAAGACAGGCCCTGCAACAAACTATGGCTACACCTTC.

This clonotype was seen at least ten times. This sequence joins TRBV4-2 and TRBJ2-1; no definite D call. The CDR3 is 18 amino acids. V gave up 4 bases and J gave up 0 bases, with 19 bases separating them. The germline V gene encodes CDR1 LGHNA and CDR2 YNFKEQ. The CDR3 spells CASSRLPFLQSSYNEQFF. The CDR3, as DNA: TGTGCCAGCAGCCGGCTCCCCTTTTTACAGAGCTCCTACAATGAGCAGTTCTTC.

In this sample, this clonotype turned up many times. The chain combines TRBV20-1 with TRBJ2-7, with a tentative D call TRBD2 (5 bases). This CDR3 has 14 residues. CDR1 is DFQATT and CDR2 is SNEGSKA in the germline V gene (reference sequence). The ends were cut back, 2 bases at V and 2 bases at J, with 13 bases in the middle. The CDR3 reads CSARSASGTYEQYF. The CDR3 DNA sequence: TGCAGTGCTAGAAGTGCAAGCGGAACCTACGAGCAGTACTTC.

This clonotype was found many times. J is TRBJ2-1 and V is TRBV11-3; D is perhaps TRBD2 (6 bases). Germline CDR1 and CDR2: SGHNT and YENEEA. Between the trimmed V and J ends, which lost 5 bases and 9 bases, there was a span of 17 bases. CDR3 length: 14 amino acids. CDR3 nucleotide sequence: TGTGCCAGCAGCCCCCACCCGACTAGTACTGAGCAGTTCTTC. Amino acid sequence: CASSPHPTSTEQFF.

Many counts were recorded for this clonotype. The chain has TRBV20-1 and TRBJ2-4; TRBD2 matches 9 bases. This CDR3 is built from 18 residues. V dropped 1 base and J dropped 0; count of bases not matched to a gene: 10. Per germline, CDR1 DFQATT and CDR2 SNEGSKA (reference sequence). CDR3 nucleotides: TGCAGTGCTAGAGTGCGAGCGGGGGGCCCCCTAGCCAAAAACATTCAGTACTTC. It yields the protein CSARVRAGGPLAKNIQYF.

This clonotype was seen ten or more times. J is TRBJ1-2 and V is TRBV6-2 or TRBV6-3; 9 bases align to TRBD1. Germline V gene sequence: CDR1 MNHEY, CDR2 SVGEGT. The V gene end was trimmed by 2 bases and the J gene end by 0 bases; junction bases not matched to a gene: 10. The CDR3 has 18 residues. The DNA of the CDR3 is TGTGCCAGCAGTTACAGCGGGACAGGGCAGTTGACTAACTATGGCTACACCTTC. It yields the protein CASSYSGTGQLTNYGYTF.